These 27 T cell receptor beta chains came from one sample sequenced in a study of Graves' ophthalmopathy and Graves' hyperthyroidism. Investigators amplified TCR beta CDR3 regions from RNA transcripts. RT-PCR with HTBI primers came first, then second-round multiplex PCR. MiXCR, run by TCRdb on the multiplex PCR reads, gives a single entry per CDR3 protein. This table holds 1 million to 1.3 million distinct CDR3 sequences, roughly two fifths found once. The source material was peripheral blood or thyroid tissue (not recorded which). These receptors all stem from an adult man with Graves' hyperthyroidism.

The chain carries TRBV10-3 and TRBJ1-5, with TRBD1 as a possible D gene (5 bases). Trimming left V 0 bases short and J 5 bases short, with 11 bases between. There are 15 residues in the CDR3. Per the germline V gene, CDR1 is ENHRY and CDR2 is SYGVKD. The CDR3 region is CAISESIRVHQPQHF. CDR3 in DNA: TGTGCCATCAGTGAGTCCATCAGGGTCCATCAGCCCCAGCATTTT.

This clonotype turned up a few times. This chain links TRBV10-3 with TRBJ1-5; tentative D call: TRBD1 (5 bases). In germline, CDR1 is ENHRY, CDR2 SYGVKD. V lost 10 bases to trimming and J lost 4 bases, with 20 bases between them. The CDR3 consists of 15 residues. The CDR3 protein is CASRDLTRGNQPQHF. CDR3 DNA sequence: TGTGCCAGCAGAGACCTTACTCGGGGGAATCAGCCCCAGCATTTT.

The rearrangement uses TRBV30 and TRBJ1-2, with 8 bases fitting TRBD1. The V gene's germline CDR1 is GTSNPN and CDR2 SVGIG (reference sequence). The CDR3 sequence is 13 residues long. J lost 8 bases, V lost 0 bases, and 5 bases had no gene match. The CDR3 loop is CAWSVGAGGGYTF. CDR3 sequence (DNA): TGTGCCTGGAGTGTAGGCGCAGGGGGCGGCTACACCTTC.

This clonotype was counted ten times or more. The chain joins TRBV7-9 to TRBJ2-5; perhaps TRBD2 as D (6 bases). V dropped 5 bases and J dropped 0 bases, with 22 bases sitting between them. This CDR3 contains 18 residues. Germline CDR1 and CDR2: SEHNR and FQNEAQ (reference sequence). This CDR3 is CASSILPRAGPNQETQYF. The CDR3 coding sequence is TGTGCCAGCAGCATCCTCCCGAGGGCGGGGCCTAACCAAGAGACCCAGTACTTC.

This clonotype was counted at least ten times. The V and J genes are TRBV7-2 and TRBJ1-6; tentatively, D is TRBD1 (5 bases). Trimming took 1 base from V and 5 from J, leaving 12 bases between them. CDR1 SGHTA and CDR2 FQGNSA come from the germline V gene. The CDR3 sequence is 16 residues long. The CDR3 sequence: CASSLVGGRNNSPLHF. The DNA of the CDR3 is TGTGCCAGCAGCTTAGTTGGGGGACGGAATAATTCACCCCTCCACTTT.

This clonotype was seen ten or more times. As DNA, the CDR3 is TGTGCCACCAGAGCCGGGTCCGCTGAAGCTTTCTTT. Its translation: CATRAGSAEAFF. The chain links TRBV15 to TRBJ1-1; D uncertain. The V and J ends lost 6 bases and 6 bases respectively, with 11 bases between them. This CDR3 contains 12 residues. Germline V gene lookup returns CDR1 LNHNV and CDR2 YYDKDF (reference sequence).

On this clonotype itself: This clone may be a read error of a much larger clone one base away. The V and J genes are TRBV24-1 and TRBJ1-5; a possible D gene is TRBD1 (5 bases). Looked up from germline, CDR1 is KGHDR and CDR2 is SFDVKD. The CDR3 is made up of 18 amino acids. The CDR3 DNA reads as TGTGCCACCGGTGATTCCAGCCCGACAGATTATAGCAATCAGCCCCAGCATTTT. Amino acid sequence: CATGDSSPTDYSNQPQHF.

This clonotype was detected many times. Since a much larger clone is just one base distant, this may be a read error. This rearrangement joins TRBV7-9 to TRBJ1-6; 10 nucleotides align to TRBD1. CDR1 and CDR2 (germline): SEHNR, FQNEAQ (reference sequence). The CDR3 totals 14 residues. J lost 9 bases, V lost 4 bases, and 3 bases had no gene match. The chain's CDR3 is CASSSGQGTSPLHF. In DNA, the CDR3 is TGTGCCAGCAGCTCGGGACAGGGGACTTCACCCCTCCACTTT.

The gene calls are TRBV7-2 and TRBJ1-6, with TRBD1 identical over 7 bases. The CDR3 loop spans 15 amino acids. V gave up 2 bases and J gave up 7 bases; unmatched junction bases: 5. Germline-derived CDR1 and CDR2 are SGHTA and FQGNSA. The CDR3 sequence is CASSLRGRGNSPLHF. In DNA, the CDR3 is TGTGCCAGCAGCTTAAGGGGCAGGGGGAATTCACCCCTCCACTTT.

The rearrangement joins TRBV7-2 to TRBJ1-6; no definite D call. The CDR3 contains 16 residues. The V gene's germline CDR1 is SGHTA and CDR2 FQGNSA. The V end lost 3 bases, the J end lost 11 bases, and 20 bases lay between the germline ends. CDR3 nucleotides: TGTGCCAGCAGCTTCCTGGATTTGCGGGCCCCAGCACCCCTCCACTTT. The encoded protein is CASSFLDLRAPAPLHF.

This chain connects TRBV29-1 to TRBJ2-7; the match to TRBD1 covers 8 bases. Germline lookup yields CDR1 SQVTM and CDR2 ANQGSEA. The CDR3 consists of 14 residues. V dropped 7 bases and J dropped 2; count of bases not matched to a gene: 10. The CDR3 here is CSATLTTGAYEQYF. The DNA of the CDR3 is TGCAGCGCCACCCTTACGACAGGGGCCTACGAGCAGTACTTC.

The chain recombines TRBV25-1 with TRBJ2-5; D is ambiguous. Germline loops: CDR1 MGHDK, CDR2 SYGVNS. The CDR3 loop spans 17 amino acids. The V end was cut by 4 bases, the J end by 2 bases, with 20 bases between. The CDR3 reads CASSADGNNLSQETQYF. The CDR3 nucleotides are TGTGCCAGCAGTGCCGACGGAAACAATCTATCACAAGAGACCCAGTACTTC.

V gene TRBV20-1 combines with J gene TRBJ2-7; no firm D call. The CDR3 has 14 residues. The germline V and J ends were trimmed by 1 base and 5 bases, with 15 bases remaining between them. Germline assignment: CDR1 DFQATT and CDR2 SNEGSKA (reference sequence). DNA for the CDR3: TGCAGTGCTAGAGCCCCCCAGATGAACCACGAGCAGTACTTC. This codes for CSARAPQMNHEQYF.

For the CDR3, the DNA is TGTGCCAGCCGATATGGGACAGGTAGAAACTATGGCTACACCTTC. This encodes CASRYGTGRNYGYTF. This chain joins TRBV7-9 and TRBJ1-2, with TRBD1 identical over 8 bases. With V trimmed by 8 bases and J by 2 bases, 10 bases remained unmatched. This CDR3 has 15 amino acids. Germline V CDR1 and CDR2: SEHNR, FQNEAQ (reference sequence).

In this sample, this clonotype turned up many times. This chain uses TRBV7-9 with TRBJ2-7; 14 nucleotides agree with TRBD2. CDR1 and CDR2 from the germline V gene are SEHNR and FQNEAQ (reference sequence). The CDR3 runs to 13 residues. V was clipped by 8 bases and J by 6 bases; unmatched bases: 3. This chain's CDR3 is CASGLAGGGEQYF. In nucleotides, the CDR3 is TGTGCCAGCGGACTAGCGGGAGGAGGCGAGCAGTACTTC. Variable domain in full (rest from reference TRBV7-9 and TRBJ2-7): DTGVSQNPRHKITKRGQNVTFRCDPISEHNRLYWYRQTLGQGPEFLTYFQNEAQLEKSRLLSDRFSAERPKGSFSTLEIQRTEQGDSAMYLCASGLAGGGEQYFGPGTRLTVT.

This sequence joins TRBV9 and TRBJ2-5; the D is unclear. The J call may be faulty, since TRBJ2-7 better matches the DNA end. There are 13 residues in the CDR3. Germline CDR1 is SGDLS and CDR2 is YYNGEE. CDR3 coding DNA: TGTGCCAGCAGCCAAGGTTTTGACTACGAGCAGTACTTC. The encoded protein is CASSQGFDYEQYF.

The chain combines TRBV25-1 with TRBJ1-2, with 10 bases matching TRBD1. The CDR3 contains 17 residues. V lost 3 bases and J lost 4; bases outside the gene matches: 11. Germline V gene data show CDR1 as MGHDK and CDR2 as SYGVNS. CDR3 in DNA: TGTGCCAGCAGTGAGCGAGGGGCTCGGGACAGGGGCTATGGCTACACCTTC. This gives the protein CASSERGARDRGYGYTF.

This clonotype is a singleton in its sample. The chain carries TRBV28 and TRBJ2-7; no clear D. The germline V and J ends were trimmed by 3 bases and 3 bases, with 12 bases remaining between them. The germline CDR1 and CDR2 sequences are MDHEN and SYDVKM. This CDR3 comprises 14 residues. CDR3 residues: CASSFPQSNYEQYF. The CDR3 region has the DNA TGTGCCAGCAGTTTCCCACAGAGCAACTACGAGCAGTACTTC.

The CDR3 nucleotides are TGTGCCAGCAGAGGAGGGGGCAGCTACACCGGGGAGCTGTTTTTT. The encoded protein is CASRGGGSYTGELFF. The chain combines TRBV5-8 with TRBJ2-2, with D tentatively TRBD1 (7 bases). Trimming shortened V by 5 bases and J by 3 bases, and 14 bases separated the two germline ends. The CDR3 length is 15 residues. CDR1 is SGHTS, CDR2 YDEGEE, per germline.

This chain uses TRBV7-3 with TRBJ2-5; D might be TRBD1 (5 bases). The CDR3 sequence is 14 residues long. Germline V gene lookup returns CDR1 SGHTA and CDR2 FQGTGA. The ends were cut back, 6 bases at V and 2 bases at J, with 13 bases in the middle. CDR3 nucleotides: TGTGCCAGCAGTGAAGATGCAGGGCAAGAGACCCAGTACTTC. It codes for CASSEDAGQETQYF.

The chain uses TRBV7-2 and TRBJ1-6, with 9 bases lining up with TRBD1. The CDR3 consists of 13 residues. With 4 bases clipped from V and 11 bases from J, the junction kept 3 bases outside the gene matches. Germline CDR1 reads SGHTA; CDR2 reads FQGNSA. The chain's CDR3 is CASSYGQGTPLHF. The CDR3 bases are TGTGCCAGCAGCTACGGACAGGGGACACCCCTCCACTTT.

This clonotype was detected ten times or more. The chain employs TRBV5-1 and TRBJ1-1; possible D gene TRBD1, 6 bases. Germline lookup yields CDR1 SGHRS and CDR2 YFSETQ. The CDR3 spans 14 residues. Trimming removed 4 bases from V and 3 bases from J, with 13 bases in between. As DNA, the CDR3 is TGCGCCAGCAGCCCAACAGGGCGGGACACTGAAGCTTTCTTT. This translates into CASSPTGRDTEAFF.

Regarding this clonotype: A read error may be the cause here, since a much bigger clone is one base away. This sequence joins TRBV10-3 and TRBJ2-6; D is uncertain. Germline V gene data show CDR1 as ENHRY and CDR2 as SYGVKD. The CDR3 length is 13 residues. CDR3 region: CASSSEGANVLTF. CDR3 nucleotides: TGTGCCAGCAGTTCCGAGGGGGCCAACGTCCTGACTTTC.

The chain carries TRBV10-3 and TRBJ1-5; D gene uncertain. The germline V gene encodes CDR1 ENHRY and CDR2 SYGVKD. CDR3 length equals 15 residues. V dropped 5 bases and J dropped 0 bases, with 11 bases sitting between them. Here the CDR3 reads CAISSAGNSNQPQHF. CDR3 nucleotide sequence: TGTGCCATCAGTTCTGCTGGCAATAGCAATCAGCCCCAGCATTTT.

V usage is TRBV11-2 and J usage is TRBJ1-5; 9 bases align to TRBD1. The CDR3 sequence is 16 residues long. Germline-derived CDR1 and CDR2 are SGHAT and FQNNGV. V was clipped by 5 bases and J by 4 bases; unmatched bases: 9. The CDR3 protein is CASSRPGQGRNQPQHF. DNA of the CDR3: TGTGCCAGCAGCCGGCCGGGACAGGGCCGAAATCAGCCCCAGCATTTT. The full variable domain, its missing parts supplied by reference TRBV11-2 and TRBJ1-5, is EAGVAQSPRYKIIEKRQSVAFWCNPISGHATLYWYQQILGQGPKLLIQFQNNGVVDDSQLPKDRFSAERLKGVDSTLKIQPAKLEDSAVYLCASSRPGQGRNQPQHFGDGTRLSIL.

The CDR3 spells CASRSADRPYGYTF. The CDR3 nucleotides read TGTGCCAGTAGATCCGCCGACAGACCCTATGGCTACACCTTC. This sequence joins TRBV19 and TRBJ1-2; a weak D match, TRBD1 (5 bases). In germline, CDR1 is LNHDA, CDR2 SQIVND (reference sequence). Between the trimmed V and J ends, which lost 6 bases and 4 bases, there was a span of 15 bases. The CDR3 extends over 14 amino acids.

At least ten counts were recorded for this clonotype. J is TRBJ2-7 and V is TRBV4-3, with D perhaps TRBD1 (6 bases). Trimming left V 4 bases short and J 3 bases short, with 13 bases between. Germline CDR1 is LGHNA and CDR2 is YSLEER. The CDR3 covers 14 residues. CDR3 bases: TGCGCCAGCAGCCGTACAGGGTCACGCTACGAGCAGTACTTC. The encoded protein is CASSRTGSRYEQYF.